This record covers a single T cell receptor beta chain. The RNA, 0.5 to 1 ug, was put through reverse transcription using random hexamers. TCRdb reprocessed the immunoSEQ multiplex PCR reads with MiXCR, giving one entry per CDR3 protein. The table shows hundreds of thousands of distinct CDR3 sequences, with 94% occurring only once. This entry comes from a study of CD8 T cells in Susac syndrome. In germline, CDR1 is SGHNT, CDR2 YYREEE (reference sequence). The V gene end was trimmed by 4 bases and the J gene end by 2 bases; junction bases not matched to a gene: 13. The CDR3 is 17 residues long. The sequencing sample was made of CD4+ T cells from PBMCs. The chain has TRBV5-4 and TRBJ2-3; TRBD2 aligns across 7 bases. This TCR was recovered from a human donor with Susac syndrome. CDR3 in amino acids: CASSPGLPDHFTDTQYF. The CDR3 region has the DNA TGTGCCAGCAGCCCGGGACTACCCGATCATTTCACAGATACGCAGTATTTT.